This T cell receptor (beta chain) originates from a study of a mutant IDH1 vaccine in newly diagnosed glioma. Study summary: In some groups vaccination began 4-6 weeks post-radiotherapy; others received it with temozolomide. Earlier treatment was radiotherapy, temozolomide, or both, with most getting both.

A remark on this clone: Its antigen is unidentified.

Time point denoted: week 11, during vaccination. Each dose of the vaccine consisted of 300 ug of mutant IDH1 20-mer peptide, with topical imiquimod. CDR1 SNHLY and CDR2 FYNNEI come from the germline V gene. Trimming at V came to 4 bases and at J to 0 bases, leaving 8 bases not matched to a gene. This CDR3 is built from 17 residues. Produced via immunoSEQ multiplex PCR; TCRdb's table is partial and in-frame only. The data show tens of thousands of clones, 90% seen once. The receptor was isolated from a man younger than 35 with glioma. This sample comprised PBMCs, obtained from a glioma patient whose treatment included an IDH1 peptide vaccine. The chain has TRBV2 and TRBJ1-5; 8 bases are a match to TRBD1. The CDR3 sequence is CASSGDRSFYSNQPQHF. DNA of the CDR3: TGTGCCAGCAGTGGGGACAGGAGCTTCTATAGCAATCAGCCCCAGCATTTT.